A single sample is the source of the 4 T cell receptor beta chains below, sequenced in a study of T cell repertoires in cytomegalovirus infection. MiXCR, run by TCRdb on the reads, gives a single entry per CDR3 protein. The sample shows hundreds of thousands of distinct CDR3 sequences, more than 20% of them seen only once. The source material was CD8+ T cells from PBMCs. These receptors were collected from a human donor in good health (CMV status not recorded). Some clones in this sample may be carry-over from other donors' samples.

The chain has TRBV6-1 and TRBJ1-4; no definite D call. Germline V gene lookup returns CDR1 MNHNS and CDR2 SASEGT. The CDR3 is 11 residues long. With 10 bases removed from V and 7 bases from J, the gap between germline ends came to 10 bases. The chain's CDR3 is CATRSSEKLFF. As DNA, the CDR3 is TGTGCCACCAGGTCGAGTGAAAAACTGTTTTTT.

This clonotype came up a few times. V and J are TRBV11-2 and TRBJ1-3, with a weak D call TRBD1 (5 bases). CDR1 and CDR2 (germline): SGHAT, FQNNGV. The V end was cut by 5 bases, the J end by 0 bases, with 11 bases between. The CDR3 is made up of 15 amino acids. CDR3 nucleotides: TGTGCCAGCAGCCTCGGGACGAACTCTGGAAACACCATATATTTT. This sequence encodes CASSLGTNSGNTIYF.

Here the CDR3 DNA reads TGTGCCAGCAGTTACTCGATTGCGACTAGCGGGGGGCAGGGAGGCAATGAGCAGTTCTTC. Translating it yields CASSYSIATSGGQGGNEQFF. V usage is TRBV6-6 and J usage is TRBJ2-1, with TRBD2 matching 13 bases. The germline V gene encodes CDR1 MNHNY and CDR2 SVGAGI (reference sequence). The CDR3 has 20 residues. The V segment lost 0 bases and the J segment 6 bases; nucleotides outside the gene matches: 14.

This clonotype has only a few counts. The chain couples TRBV7-8 to TRBJ2-1, with D perhaps assigned TRBD1 or TRBD2 (6 bases each). Germline CDR1 is SGHVS and CDR2 is FQNEAQ. V lost 2 bases and J 4 bases, leaving 15 bases between the germline ends. This CDR3 has 16 residues. CDR3 residues: CASSLRVGGRYNEQFF. CDR3 sequence (DNA): TGTGCCAGCAGCTTAAGGGTCGGGGGCCGGTACAATGAGCAGTTCTTC.